One and the same sample provided the 13 T cell receptor beta chains below, sequenced in a study of cytomegalovirus exposure and HLA in healthy donors (dated 2017 in TCRdb). Library creation used the immunoSEQ multiplex PCR assay. A mixture of 60 forward primers for TCR Vbeta segments and 13 reverse primers for TCR Jbeta segments was used in the multiplex PCR. TCRdb limited this immuneACCESS table to in-frame rearrangements with V and J called. A share of clones is missing; checked studies link under half to unresolved V genes, and the rest is unexplained. The sample data list 110,000 or so clones, and 83% of these were observed just once. Approximately 6.1% of the sample belongs to the ten largest clones. The sequencing sample was made of PBMCs. The receptors were gathered from a man in his late teens or twenties in good health and CMV-seronegative.

The V call is TRBV6-1, the J call TRBJ1-4, with 7 nucleotides matching TRBD1. Losses at the gene ends were 10 bases for V and 11 bases for J; bases not matched to a gene: 19. The CDR3 contains 15 residues. CDR1 is MNHNS and CDR2 is SASEGT in the germline V gene. CDR3 coding DNA: TGTGCCACCGAACCCCAAACAGGGGTCCCCGGCAAACTGTTTTTT. This codes for CATEPQTGVPGKLFF.

This chain links TRBV19 with TRBJ1-2; 8 bases are a match to TRBD1. The V gene's germline CDR1 is LNHDA and CDR2 SQIVND (reference sequence). The CDR3 has 16 residues. The junction had 11 bases not matched to a gene; V was cut back by 3 bases and J by 5 bases. For the CDR3, the DNA is TGTGCCAGTAGTATCGCCCCGACAGGGGTCGAGTATGGCTACACCTTC. It translates to CASSIAPTGVEYGYTF.

The chain links TRBV4-1 to TRBJ1-1; 9 bases match TRBD1. This CDR3 spans 15 amino acids. The V and J ends lost 3 bases and 5 bases, in that order; junction bases with no gene match: 7. From germline, CDR1 is MGHRA and CDR2 YSYEKL. The CDR3, as DNA: TGCGCCAGCAGCCACCGGGACAGGGTAGAAACTGAAGCTTTCTTT. Protein sequence: CASSHRDRVETEAFF.

The V call is TRBV9, the J call TRBJ2-7; 10 nucleotides agree with TRBD2. The germline CDR1 and CDR2 sequences are SGDLS and YYNGEE. This CDR3 spans 14 amino acids. The V gene end was trimmed by 6 bases and the J gene end by 7 bases; junction bases not matched to a gene: 10. CDR3 in amino acids: CASTDRASGSEQYF. The CDR3 DNA follows: TGTGCCAGCACCGACAGGGCTAGCGGGAGTGAGCAGTACTTC.

In this sample, this clone turned up once. The chain uses TRBV11-2 and TRBJ2-5; perhaps TRBD2 as D (5 bases). This CDR3 is built from 12 residues. With 2 bases removed from V and 4 bases from J, the gap between germline ends came to 5 bases. In germline, CDR1 is SGHAT, CDR2 FQNNGV. The CDR3 sequence: CASSLSGETQYF. The CDR3 DNA is TGTGCCAGCAGCTTAAGCGGAGAGACCCAGTACTTC.

The V and J genes are TRBV7-3 and TRBJ2-2, with D possibly matching TRBD2 (7 bases). Between the trimmed V and J ends, which lost 5 bases and 6 bases, there was a span of 16 bases. Germline CDR1 reads SGHTA; CDR2 reads FQGTGA. The CDR3 is made up of 15 amino acids. Here the CDR3 reads CASSPKAGGPGELFF. The CDR3 DNA reads TGTGCCAGCAGCCCGAAGGCCGGGGGGCCCGGGGAGCTGTTTTTT.

Only one count was recorded for this clone. This chain uses TRBV4-1 with TRBJ2-7, with D perhaps TRBD1 (6 bases). CDR3 length equals 16 residues. V was pared by 4 bases and J by 0 bases, with 16 bases between. Germline CDR1 reads MGHRA; CDR2 reads YSYEKL. CDR3 protein: CASSLDTGSSSYEQYF. Written as DNA, the CDR3 is TGCGCCAGCAGCCTCGACACAGGGTCCAGCTCCTACGAGCAGTACTTC.

CDR3 nucleotide sequence: TGCGCCAGCAGCCAAGCTGAGACAGGCCGGACCTACGAGCAGTACTTC. This gives the protein CASSQAETGRTYEQYF. The V gene is TRBV4-3, the J gene TRBJ2-7; weak D call: TRBD1 (6 bases). CDR1 is LGHNA and CDR2 is YSLEER in the germline V gene. Trimming cost V 1 base and J 2 bases, with 15 bases left between them. The CDR3 has 16 amino acids.

The gene calls are TRBV6-5 and TRBJ2-7; 9 bases line up with TRBD2. Per germline, CDR1 MNHEY and CDR2 SVGAGI. The CDR3 runs to 16 residues. J gave up 0 bases and V 0 bases, and 3 bases lay outside the gene matches. CDR3 residues: CASSYSRLAASYEQYF. The CDR3 bases are TGTGCCAGCAGTTACTCGAGACTAGCGGCCTCCTACGAGCAGTACTTC.

The genes are TRBV6-5 and TRBJ2-7; 11 nucleotides align to TRBD2. V gave up 1 base and J gave up 6 bases; unmatched junction bases: 8. The length of the CDR3 is 16 residues. Per the germline V gene, CDR1 is MNHEY and CDR2 is SVGAGI. The CDR3 DNA follows: TGTGCCAGCAGTTACTTCCTAGCGGGAGGAAGCTTCGAGCAGTACTTC. Translating gives CASSYFLAGGSFEQYF.

This clone was observed once. This chain joins TRBV27 and TRBJ1-5; 7 nucleotides align to TRBD1. Germline CDR1 reads MNHEY; CDR2 reads SMNVEV (reference sequence). With V trimmed by 6 bases and J by 5 bases, 10 bases remained unmatched. The CDR3 spans 15 residues. CDR3 loop: CASSPGQVGHQPQHF. In DNA form, the CDR3 reads TGTGCCAGCAGCCCTGGACAGGTAGGTCATCAGCCCCAGCATTTT.

The rearrangement links TRBV27 to TRBJ2-1; 8 positions agree with TRBD2. Losses at the gene ends were 7 bases for V and 2 bases for J; bases not matched to a gene: 10. The CDR3 runs 16 residues. Germline V gene sequence: CDR1 MNHEY, CDR2 SMNVEV (reference sequence). CDR3 sequence reads: CASNPGGGRTYNEQFF. CDR3 bases: TGTGCCAGCAACCCTGGGGGCGGGAGGACCTACAATGAGCAGTTCTTC.

The chain employs TRBV19 and TRBJ1-2, with unresolved D. The V and J ends lost 3 bases and 1 base respectively, with 18 bases between them. CDR1 is LNHDA and CDR2 is SQIVND in the germline V gene (reference sequence). The CDR3 runs 17 residues. CDR3 bases: TGTGCCAGTAGTATGTTACCGGGGAGCATACTTAACTATGGCTACACCTTC. As protein: CASSMLPGSILNYGYTF.